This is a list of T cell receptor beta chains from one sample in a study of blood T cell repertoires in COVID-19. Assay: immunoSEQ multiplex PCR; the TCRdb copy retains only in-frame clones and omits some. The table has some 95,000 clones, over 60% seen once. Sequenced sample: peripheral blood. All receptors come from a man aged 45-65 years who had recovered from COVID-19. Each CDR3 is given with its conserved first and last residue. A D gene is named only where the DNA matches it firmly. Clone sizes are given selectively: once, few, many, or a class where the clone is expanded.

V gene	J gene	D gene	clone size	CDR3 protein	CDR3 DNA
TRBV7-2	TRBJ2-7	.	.	CASSLTGYEQYF	TGTGCCAGCAGCCTCACGGGCTACGAGCAGTACTTC
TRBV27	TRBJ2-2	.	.	CASSMTYNTGELFF	TGTGCCAGCAGTATGACTTATAACACCGGGGAGCTGTTTTTT
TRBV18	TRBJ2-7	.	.	CASSTRGLGIGEQYF	TGTGCCAGCTCCACCCGCGGGTTGGGGATAGGGGAGCAGTACTTC
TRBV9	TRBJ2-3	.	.	CASSPRPGSSTDTQYF	TGTGCCAGCAGCCCCCGTCCGGGTTCAAGCACAGATACGCAGTATTTT
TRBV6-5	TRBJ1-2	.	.	CASSSGVGYTF	TGTGCCAGCAGCTCAGGGGTAGGCTACACCTTC
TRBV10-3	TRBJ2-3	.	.	CAISLSGHTDTQYF	TGTGCCATCAGTCTAAGCGGGCACACAGATACGCAGTATTTT
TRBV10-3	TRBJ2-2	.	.	CAISEQGITGELFF	TGTGCCATCAGTGAGCAGGGTATTACCGGGGAGCTGTTTTTT
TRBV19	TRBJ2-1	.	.	CASSISAASYNEQFF	TGTGCCAGTAGTATCTCGGCGGCCTCCTACAATGAGCAGTTCTTC
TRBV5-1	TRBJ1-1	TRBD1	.	CASSLRQGDEAFF	TGCGCCAGCAGCTTAAGACAGGGCGATGAAGCTTTCTTT
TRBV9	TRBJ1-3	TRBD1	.	CASSTGTGGGGNTIYF	TGTGCCAGCAGCACCGGGACAGGGGGCGGTGGAAACACCATATATTTT
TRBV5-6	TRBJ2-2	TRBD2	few	CASSTGTSGKDTGELFF	TGTGCCAGCAGCACCGGGACTAGCGGGAAGGACACCGGGGAGCTGTTTTTT
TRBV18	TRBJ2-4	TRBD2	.	CASSPPSRESTKNIQYF	TGTGCCAGCTCACCACCATCGCGGGAGTCCACCAAAAACATTCAGTACTTC
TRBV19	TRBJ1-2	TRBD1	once	CASSLRGTEGGYTF	TGTGCCAGTAGTCTTCGGGGGACAGAGGGGGGCTACACCTTC
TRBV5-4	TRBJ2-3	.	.	CATKGLSSTDTQYF	TGTGCCACCAAGGGACTTTCTAGCACAGATACGCAGTATTTT
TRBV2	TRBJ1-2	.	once	CASQRGQVFVGYTF	TGTGCCAGCCAAAGAGGGCAGGTCTTTGTAGGCTACACCTTC
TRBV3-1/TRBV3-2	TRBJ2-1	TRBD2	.	CASSLGLAGDEQFF	TGTGCCAGCAGCCTCGGACTAGCCGGCGATGAGCAGTTCTTC
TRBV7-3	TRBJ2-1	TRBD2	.	CASSLSGRANEQFF	TGTGCCAGCAGCTTAAGTGGGAGGGCCAATGAGCAGTTCTTC
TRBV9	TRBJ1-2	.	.	CASSVVGGDGYTF	TGTGCCAGCAGCGTAGTAGGGGGGGACGGCTACACCTTC
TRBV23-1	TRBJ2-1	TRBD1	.	CASSRTGVVGSSYNEQFF	TGCGCCAGCAGCCGGACAGGGGTGGTTGGAAGCTCCTACAATGAGCAGTTCTTC
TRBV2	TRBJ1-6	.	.	CASSEAAFNSPLHF	TGTGCCAGCAGTGAAGCGGCCTTTAATTCACCCCTCCACTTT
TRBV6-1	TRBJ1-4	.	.	CASSGQLWREGNEKLFF	TGTGCCAGCAGTGGACAACTTTGGAGGGAGGGAAATGAAAAACTGTTTTTT
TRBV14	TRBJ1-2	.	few	CASSEGSGFYGYTF	TGTGCCAGCAGCGAAGGGTCCGGGTTCTATGGCTACACCTTC
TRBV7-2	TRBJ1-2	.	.	CASSLDTNYGYTF	TGTGCCAGCAGCTTAGACACCAACTATGGCTACACCTTC
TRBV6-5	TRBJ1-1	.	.	CASPQDGQGEAFF	TGTGCCAGCCCCCAGGACGGGCAGGGTGAGGCTTTCTTT
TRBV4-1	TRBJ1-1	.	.	CASSLIDGGTEAFF	TGCGCCAGCAGCCTAATCGACGGGGGGACTGAAGCTTTCTTT
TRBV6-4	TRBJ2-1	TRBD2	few	CASSDSSGGANEQFF	TGTGCCAGCAGTGACTCTAGCGGGGGGGCCAATGAGCAGTTCTTC
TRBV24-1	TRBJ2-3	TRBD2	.	CATSDLVAGVATQYF	TGTGCCACCAGTGATTTAGTAGCGGGAGTTGCTACGCAGTATTTT
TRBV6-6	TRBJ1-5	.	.	CATRRNGNQPQHF	TGTGCCACCAGGAGGAATGGCAATCAGCCCCAGCATTTT
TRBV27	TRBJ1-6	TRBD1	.	CASSRTRQGGNSYNSPLHF	TGTGCCAGCAGTAGAACAAGACAGGGGGGAAACTCCTATAATTCACCCCTCCACTTT
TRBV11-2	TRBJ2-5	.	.	CASSLGQGRETQYF	TGTGCCAGCAGCTTAGGCCAGGGGAGAGAGACCCAGTACTTC
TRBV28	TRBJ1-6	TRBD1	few	CASSWTGDNSPLHF	TGTGCCAGCAGTTGGACAGGGGATAATTCACCCCTCCACTTT
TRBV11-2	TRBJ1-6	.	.	CASSLDGQRDSPLHF	TGTGCCAGCAGCTTAGATGGTCAGAGGGATTCACCCCTCCACTTT
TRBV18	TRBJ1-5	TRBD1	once	CASSPPGQFRQPQHF	TGTGCCAGCTCACCGCCGGGACAGTTCCGTCAGCCCCAGCATTTT
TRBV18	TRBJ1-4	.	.	CASAGVIGEKLFF	TGTGCCAGCGCAGGGGTGATCGGGGAAAAACTGTTTTTT
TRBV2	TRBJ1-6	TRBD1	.	CASEWAGGGSPLHF	TGTGCCAGCGAGTGGGCAGGGGGAGGATCACCCCTCCACTTT
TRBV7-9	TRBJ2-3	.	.	CASSLAQGFTDTQYF	TGTGCCAGCAGCTTAGCGCAGGGCTTCACAGATACGCAGTATTTT
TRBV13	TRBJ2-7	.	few	CASSLPGNSYEQYF	TGTGCCAGCAGCTTACCAGGGAACTCCTACGAGCAGTACTTC
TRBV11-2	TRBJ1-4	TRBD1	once	CASSSWTGSGEKLFF	TGTGCCAGCAGCTCGTGGACAGGGTCGGGTGAAAAACTGTTTTTT
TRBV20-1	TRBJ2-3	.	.	CSAREFTQYF	TGCAGTGCTAGGGAGTTCACGCAGTATTTT
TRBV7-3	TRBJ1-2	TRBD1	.	CASSPDRGTNYGYTF	TGTGCCAGCAGCCCGGACAGGGGTACTAACTATGGCTACACCTTC
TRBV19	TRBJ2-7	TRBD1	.	CASSIAGGRTYEQYF	TGTGCCAGTAGTATAGCAGGGGGCCGCACCTACGAGCAGTACTTC